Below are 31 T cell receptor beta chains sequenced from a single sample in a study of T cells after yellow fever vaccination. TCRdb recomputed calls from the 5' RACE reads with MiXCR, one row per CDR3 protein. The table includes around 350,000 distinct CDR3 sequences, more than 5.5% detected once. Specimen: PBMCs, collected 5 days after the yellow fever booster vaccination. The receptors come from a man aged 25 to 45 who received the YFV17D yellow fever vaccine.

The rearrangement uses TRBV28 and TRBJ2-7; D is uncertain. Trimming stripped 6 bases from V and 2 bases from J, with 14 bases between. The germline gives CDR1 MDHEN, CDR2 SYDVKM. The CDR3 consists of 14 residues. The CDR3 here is CASRSRTSPYEQYF. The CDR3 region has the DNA TGTGCCAGCAGGTCCCGGACGTCGCCCTACGAGCAGTACTTC.

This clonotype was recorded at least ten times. CDR3 DNA sequence: TGTGCCAGCAGTTGGGGACAGGCCACCCTCGGTTCACCCCTCCACTTT. Protein product: CASSWGQATLGSPLHF. The genes are TRBV12-3 or TRBV12-4 and TRBJ1-6, with 8 bases fitting TRBD1. V trimming: 4 bases; J trimming: 9 bases; junction bases outside the gene matches: 11. The CDR3 runs to 16 residues.

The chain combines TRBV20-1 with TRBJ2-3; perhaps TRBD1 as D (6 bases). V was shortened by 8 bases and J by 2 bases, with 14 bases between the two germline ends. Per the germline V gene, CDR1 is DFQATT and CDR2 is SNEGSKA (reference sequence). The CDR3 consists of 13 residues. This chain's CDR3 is CSPSQGTTDTQYF. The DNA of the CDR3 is TGCAGTCCTTCTCAGGGGACCACAGATACGCAGTATTTT.

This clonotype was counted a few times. The CDR3 sequence: CSVLAGGPDTQYF. CDR3 nucleotides: TGCAGTGTCCTAGCGGGAGGCCCAGATACGCAGTATTTT. V gene TRBV20-1 combines with J gene TRBJ2-3, with TRBD2 matching 11 bases. V lost 7 bases, J lost 4 bases, and 4 bases stayed unmatched. Germline V gives CDR1 DFQATT, CDR2 SNEGSKA (reference sequence). The CDR3 runs to 13 residues.

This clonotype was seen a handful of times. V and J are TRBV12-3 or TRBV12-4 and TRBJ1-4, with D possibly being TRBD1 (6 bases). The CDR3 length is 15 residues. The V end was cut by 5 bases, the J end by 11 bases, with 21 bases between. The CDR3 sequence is CASSPQGNAPSKLFF. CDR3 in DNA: TGTGCCAGCAGTCCGCAGGGGAATGCCCCCTCTAAACTGTTTTTT.

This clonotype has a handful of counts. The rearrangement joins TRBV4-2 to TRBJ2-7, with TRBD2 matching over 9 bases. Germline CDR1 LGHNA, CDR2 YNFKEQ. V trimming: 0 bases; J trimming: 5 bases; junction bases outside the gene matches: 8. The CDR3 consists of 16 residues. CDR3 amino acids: CASSQDLGSGSHEQYF. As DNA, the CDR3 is TGTGCCAGCAGCCAAGATTTGGGTAGCGGGAGCCACGAGCAGTACTTC.

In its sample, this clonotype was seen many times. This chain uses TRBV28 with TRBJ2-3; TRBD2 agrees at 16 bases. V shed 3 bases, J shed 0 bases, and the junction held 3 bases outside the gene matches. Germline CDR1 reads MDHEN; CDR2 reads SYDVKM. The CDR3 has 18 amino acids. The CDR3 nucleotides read TGTGCCAGCAGTTTGGGACTAGCGGGAGGGCCAAGCACAGATACGCAGTATTTT. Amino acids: CASSLGLAGGPSTDTQYF.

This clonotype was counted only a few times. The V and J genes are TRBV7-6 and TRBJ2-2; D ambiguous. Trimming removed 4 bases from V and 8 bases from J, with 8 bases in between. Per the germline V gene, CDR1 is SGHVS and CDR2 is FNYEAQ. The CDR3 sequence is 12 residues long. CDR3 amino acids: CASSSYGGELFF. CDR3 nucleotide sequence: TGTGCCAGCAGCTCCTACGGGGGGGAGCTGTTTTTT.

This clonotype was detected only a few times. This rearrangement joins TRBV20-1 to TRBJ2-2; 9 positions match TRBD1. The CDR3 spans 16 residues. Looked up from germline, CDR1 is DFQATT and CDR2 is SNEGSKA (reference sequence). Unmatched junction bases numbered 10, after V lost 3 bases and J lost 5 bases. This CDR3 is CSASKTGGPSTGELFF. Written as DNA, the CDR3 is TGCAGTGCTAGTAAGACAGGGGGACCATCTACCGGGGAGCTGTTTTTT.

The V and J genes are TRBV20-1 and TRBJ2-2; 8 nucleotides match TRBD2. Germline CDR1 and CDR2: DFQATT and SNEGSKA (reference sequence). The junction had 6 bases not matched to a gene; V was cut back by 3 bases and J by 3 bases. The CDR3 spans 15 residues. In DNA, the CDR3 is TGCAGTGCTAGCATGGCCGGGAGGGACACCGGGGAGCTGTTTTTT. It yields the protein CSASMAGRDTGELFF.

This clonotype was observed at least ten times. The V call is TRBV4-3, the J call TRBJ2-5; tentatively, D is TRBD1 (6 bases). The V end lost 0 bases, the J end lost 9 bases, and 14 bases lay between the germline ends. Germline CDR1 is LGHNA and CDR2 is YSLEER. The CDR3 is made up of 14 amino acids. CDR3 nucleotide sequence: TGCGCCAGCAGCCAAGATAAGGGGGTTGGGGCCCAGTACTTC. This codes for CASSQDKGVGAQYF.

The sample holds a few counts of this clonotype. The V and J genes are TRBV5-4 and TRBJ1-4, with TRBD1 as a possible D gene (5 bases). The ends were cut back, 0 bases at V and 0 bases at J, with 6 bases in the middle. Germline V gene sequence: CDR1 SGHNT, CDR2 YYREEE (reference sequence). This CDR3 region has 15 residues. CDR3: CASSLGGSTNEKLFF. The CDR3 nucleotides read TGTGCCAGCAGCTTGGGGGGCTCAACTAATGAAAAACTGTTTTTT.

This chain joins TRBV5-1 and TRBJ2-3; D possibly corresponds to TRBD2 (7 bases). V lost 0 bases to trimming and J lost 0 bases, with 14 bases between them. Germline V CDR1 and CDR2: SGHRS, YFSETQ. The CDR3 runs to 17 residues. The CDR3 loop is CASSLAARGASTDTQYF. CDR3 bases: TGCGCCAGCAGCTTGGCCGCACGGGGGGCCAGCACAGATACGCAGTATTTT.

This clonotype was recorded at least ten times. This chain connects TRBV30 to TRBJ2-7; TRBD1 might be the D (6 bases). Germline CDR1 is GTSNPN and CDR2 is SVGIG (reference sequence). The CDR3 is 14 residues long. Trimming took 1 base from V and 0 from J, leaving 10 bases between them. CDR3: CAWSAGQLSYEQYF. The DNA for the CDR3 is TGTGCCTGGAGTGCAGGACAGCTCTCCTACGAGCAGTACTTC.

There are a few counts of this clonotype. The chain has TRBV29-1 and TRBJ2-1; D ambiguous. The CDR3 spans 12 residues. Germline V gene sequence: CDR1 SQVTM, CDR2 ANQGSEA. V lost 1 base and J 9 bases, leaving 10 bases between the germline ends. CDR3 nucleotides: TGCAGCGTTGAAGGGCGAGCCGTTGAGCAGTTCTTC. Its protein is CSVEGRAVEQFF.

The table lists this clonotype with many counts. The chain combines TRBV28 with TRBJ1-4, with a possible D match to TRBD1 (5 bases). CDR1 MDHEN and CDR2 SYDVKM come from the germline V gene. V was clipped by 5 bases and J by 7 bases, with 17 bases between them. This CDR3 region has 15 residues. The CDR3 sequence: CASSRSGTWSEKLFF. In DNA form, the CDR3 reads TGTGCCAGCAGTCGGTCCGGGACGTGGAGTGAAAAACTGTTTTTT.

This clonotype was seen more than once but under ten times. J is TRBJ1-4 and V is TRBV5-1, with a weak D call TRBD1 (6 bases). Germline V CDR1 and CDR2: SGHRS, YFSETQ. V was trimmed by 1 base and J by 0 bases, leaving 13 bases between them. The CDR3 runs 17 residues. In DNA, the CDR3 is TGCGCCAGCAGCTTGTCGGGGGCCTTTGCAACTAATGAAAAACTGTTTTTT. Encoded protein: CASSLSGAFATNEKLFF. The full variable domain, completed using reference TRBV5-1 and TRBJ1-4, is KAGVTQTPRYLIKTRGQQVTLSCSPISGHRSVSWYQQTPGQGLQFLFEYFSETQRNKGNFPGRFSGRQFSNSRSEMNVSTLELGDSALYLCASSLSGAFATNEKLFFGSGTQLSVL.

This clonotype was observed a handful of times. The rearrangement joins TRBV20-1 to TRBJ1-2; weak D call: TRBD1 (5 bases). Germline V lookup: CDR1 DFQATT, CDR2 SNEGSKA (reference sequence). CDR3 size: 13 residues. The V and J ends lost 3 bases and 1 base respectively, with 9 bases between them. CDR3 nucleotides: TGCAGTGCTAGGGGGGGGGGTAACTATGGCTACACCTTC. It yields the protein CSARGGGNYGYTF.

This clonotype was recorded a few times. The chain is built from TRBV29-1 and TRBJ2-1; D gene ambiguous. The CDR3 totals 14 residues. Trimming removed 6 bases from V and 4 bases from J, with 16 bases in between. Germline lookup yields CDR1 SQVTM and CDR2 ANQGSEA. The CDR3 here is CSVESAPRYNEQFF. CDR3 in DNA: TGCAGCGTGGAGAGTGCCCCAAGATACAATGAGCAGTTCTTC.

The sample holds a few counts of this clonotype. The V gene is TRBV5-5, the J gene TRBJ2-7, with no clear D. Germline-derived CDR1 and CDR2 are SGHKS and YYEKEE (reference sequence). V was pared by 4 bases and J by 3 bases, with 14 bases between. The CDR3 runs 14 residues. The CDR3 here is CASSAGQVLYEQYF. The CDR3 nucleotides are TGTGCCAGCAGCGCTGGCCAGGTACTCTACGAGCAGTACTTC.

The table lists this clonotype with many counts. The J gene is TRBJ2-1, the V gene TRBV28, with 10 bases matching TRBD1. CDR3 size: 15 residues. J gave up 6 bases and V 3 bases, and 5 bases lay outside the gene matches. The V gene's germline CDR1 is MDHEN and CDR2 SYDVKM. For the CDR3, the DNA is TGTGCCAGCAGTTTTAGTCGGGACAGGGGCAATGAGCAGTTCTTC. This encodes CASSFSRDRGNEQFF.

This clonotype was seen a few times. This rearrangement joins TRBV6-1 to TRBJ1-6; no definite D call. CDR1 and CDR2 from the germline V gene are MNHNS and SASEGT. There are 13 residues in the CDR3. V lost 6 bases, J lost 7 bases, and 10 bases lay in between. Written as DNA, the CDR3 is TGTGCCAGCAGCCAACAACAGAATTCACCCCTCCACTTT. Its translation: CASSQQQNSPLHF.

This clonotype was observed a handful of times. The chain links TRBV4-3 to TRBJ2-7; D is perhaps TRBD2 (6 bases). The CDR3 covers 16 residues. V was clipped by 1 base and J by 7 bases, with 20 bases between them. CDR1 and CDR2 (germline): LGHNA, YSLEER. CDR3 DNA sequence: TGCGCCAGCAGCCAAGGGGTAGCTAAGGAGGGGTGGGAGCAGTACTTC. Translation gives CASSQGVAKEGWEQYF.

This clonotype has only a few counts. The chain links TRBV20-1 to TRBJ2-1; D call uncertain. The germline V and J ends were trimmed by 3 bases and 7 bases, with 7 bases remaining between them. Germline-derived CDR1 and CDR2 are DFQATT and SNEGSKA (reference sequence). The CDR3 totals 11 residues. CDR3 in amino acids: CSASFRNEQFF. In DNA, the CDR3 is TGCAGTGCTAGCTTCCGGAATGAGCAGTTCTTC.

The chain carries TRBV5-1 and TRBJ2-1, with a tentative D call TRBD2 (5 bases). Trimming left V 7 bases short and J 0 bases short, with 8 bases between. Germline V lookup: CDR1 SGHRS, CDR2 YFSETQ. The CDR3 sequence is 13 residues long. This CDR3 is CASAAVSYNEQFF. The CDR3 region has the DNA TGCGCCAGCGCAGCGGTCTCCTACAATGAGCAGTTCTTC.

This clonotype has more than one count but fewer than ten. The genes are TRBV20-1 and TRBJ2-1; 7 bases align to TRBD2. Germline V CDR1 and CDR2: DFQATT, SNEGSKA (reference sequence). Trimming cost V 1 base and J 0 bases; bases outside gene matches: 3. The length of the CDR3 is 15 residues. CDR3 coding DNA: TGCAGTGCTAGAGCAAGCGGGACCTCCTACAATGAGCAGTTCTTC. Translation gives CSARASGTSYNEQFF.

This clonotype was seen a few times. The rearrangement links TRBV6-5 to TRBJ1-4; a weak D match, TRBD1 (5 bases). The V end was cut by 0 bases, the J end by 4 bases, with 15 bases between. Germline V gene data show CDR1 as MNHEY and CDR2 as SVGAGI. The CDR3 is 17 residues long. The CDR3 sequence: CASSYSRAGVVNEKLFF. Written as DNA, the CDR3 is TGTGCCAGCAGTTACTCGAGGGCGGGGGTGGTTAATGAAAAACTGTTTTTT.

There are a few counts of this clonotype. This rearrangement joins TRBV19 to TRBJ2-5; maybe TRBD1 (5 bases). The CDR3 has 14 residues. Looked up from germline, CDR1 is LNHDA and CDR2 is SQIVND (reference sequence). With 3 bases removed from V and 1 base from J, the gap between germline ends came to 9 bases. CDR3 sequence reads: CASSMRQTQETQYF. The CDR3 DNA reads TGTGCCAGTAGTATGAGACAGACCCAAGAGACCCAGTACTTC.

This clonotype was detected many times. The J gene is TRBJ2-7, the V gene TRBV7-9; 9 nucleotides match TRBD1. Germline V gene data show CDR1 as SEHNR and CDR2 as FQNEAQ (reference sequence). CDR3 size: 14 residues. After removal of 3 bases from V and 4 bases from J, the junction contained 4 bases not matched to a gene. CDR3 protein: CASSFQQGAYEQYF. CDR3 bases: TGTGCCAGCAGCTTTCAACAGGGGGCTTACGAGCAGTACTTC. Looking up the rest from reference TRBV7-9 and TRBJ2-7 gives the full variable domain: DTGVSQNPRHKITKRGQNVTFRCDPISEHNRLYWYRQTLGQGPEFLTYFQNEAQLEKSRLLSDRFSAERPKGSFSTLEIQRTEQGDSAMYLCASSFQQGAYEQYFGPGTRLTVT.

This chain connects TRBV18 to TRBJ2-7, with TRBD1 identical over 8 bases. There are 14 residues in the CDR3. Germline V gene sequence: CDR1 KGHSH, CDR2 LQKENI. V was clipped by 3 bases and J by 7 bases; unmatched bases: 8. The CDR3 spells CASSPVTGVGEQYF. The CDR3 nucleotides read TGTGCCAGCTCACCTGTGACAGGGGTTGGAGAGCAGTACTTC.

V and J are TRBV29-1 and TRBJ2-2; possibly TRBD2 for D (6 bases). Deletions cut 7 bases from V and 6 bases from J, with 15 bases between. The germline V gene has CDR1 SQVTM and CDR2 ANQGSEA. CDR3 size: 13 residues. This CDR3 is CSAGGGGSGELFF. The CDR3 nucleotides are TGCAGCGCCGGAGGCGGAGGGTCCGGGGAGCTGTTTTTT.